Sequencing of this T cell receptor beta chain was carried out in a study of blood T cell repertoires in COVID-19. In germline, CDR1 is MDHEN, CDR2 SYDVKM. The CDR3 is made up of 13 amino acids. With 8 bases removed from V and 2 bases from J, the gap between germline ends came to 12 bases. Data came from immunoSEQ multiplex PCR; TCRdb stores just in-frame clones and leaves some out. The sample lists 250,000 to 350,000 clones, roughly 85% occurring once. Sequencing was done on a sample of PBMCs or T cells enriched from blood (not recorded which). This chain links TRBV28 with TRBJ2-5; D uncertain. The TCR was taken from a woman in her forties who had recovered from COVID-19. CDR3 DNA sequence: TGTGCCAGCGCTCGGGTATGGCAAGAGACCCAGTACTTC. As protein: CASARVWQETQYF.